The clone carrying this T cell receptor beta chain was observed a handful of times. Its matching antigen is unknown. The germline CDR1 and CDR2 sequences are MNHEY and SMNVEV (reference sequence). V lost 3 bases and J 4 bases, leaving 12 bases between the germline ends. The CDR3 covers 14 residues. This record comes from a study of cytomegalovirus exposure and HLA in healthy donors. Study context: Approximately 190 million T cells yielded 100 million to 130 million unique TCR beta sequences, as an earlier analysis found.

It was with 60 Vbeta and 13 Jbeta primers that the PCR ran. The authors' processing: Around 11 million shared chains were among about 80 million unique TCR beta chains counted in a later analysis. The protocol was immunoSEQ multiplex PCR, while the TCRdb copy is restricted to in-frame clones and leaves out a portion. Clone size and the V and J calls come from that table; the DNA yielded D and trimming. The sample yields roughly 180,000 clones, approximately 84% seen once. Overall study results and limits: Despite most TCR sequences being rare, some public TCRs occurred in many donors. Later genetic work tied a missense DCLRE1C variant to beta-chain V and J trimming.

The J gene is TRBJ2-5, the V gene TRBV27; tentatively, D is TRBD2 (6 bases). This clonotype originated in a girl aged 5-17 years in good health and CMV-seropositive. Sequenced: PBMCs. The DNA for the CDR3 is TGTGCCAGCAGTTTGGGGGACTCTGGAGAGACCCAGTACTTC. This translates into CASSLGDSGETQYF.